These 22 T cell receptor beta chains were all obtained from the same sample, sequenced in a study of blood T cell repertoires in COVID-19. Method: immunoSEQ multiplex PCR; TCRdb's copy keeps in-frame clones and lacks some. The table shows 150,000 to 200,000 clones, with more than 75% occurring only once. Input material: PBMCs or T cells enriched from blood (not recorded which). These receptor sequences come from a woman aged 50 to 60 with acute COVID-19.

This clone has more than one count but fewer than ten. The chain uses TRBV6-4 and TRBJ2-5; TRBD2 might be the D (7 bases). Per the germline V gene, CDR1 is MRHNA and CDR2 is SNTAGT. V dropped 7 bases and J dropped 8 bases, with 23 bases sitting between them. CDR3 length: 15 amino acids. DNA of the CDR3: TGTGCCAGCAATGTCCCGACAGAGGGGGACTACACCCAGTACTTC. Translation: CASNVPTEGDYTQYF.

The rearrangement links TRBV9 to TRBJ1-3; 8 nucleotides agree with TRBD1. The V gene end was trimmed by 4 bases and the J gene end by 0 bases; junction bases not matched to a gene: 3. This CDR3 region has 15 residues. Germline assignment: CDR1 SGDLS and CDR2 YYNGEE. The CDR3 DNA sequence: TGTGCCAGCAGCCTTCAGGGGGCCTCTGGAAACACCATATATTTT. Its protein is CASSLQGASGNTIYF.

The sample holds a few counts of this clone. The rearrangement uses TRBV6-5 and TRBJ1-4; no clear D gene. Trimming took off 7 bases at V and 6 bases at J, with 12 bases between the two ends. Germline V gene sequence: CDR1 MNHEY, CDR2 SVGAGI. This CDR3 region has 13 residues. In DNA, the CDR3 is TGTGCCAGCACCGAGGTCCTAGATGAAAAACTGTTTTTT. Translated, it gives CASTEVLDEKLFF.

This chain connects TRBV11-3 to TRBJ2-1; TRBD2 aligns across 9 bases. CDR1 and CDR2 (germline): SGHNT, YENEEA. The CDR3 length is 13 residues. Unmatched junction bases numbered 9, after V lost 5 bases and J lost 13 bases. The CDR3 here is CASSPMAGGPQFF. CDR3 DNA sequence: TGTGCCAGCAGCCCCATGGCGGGGGGGCCCCAGTTCTTC.

The chain recombines TRBV4-1 with TRBJ2-6; D is possibly TRBD2 (5 bases). Trimming removed 4 bases from V and 0 bases from J, with 19 bases in between. The CDR3 loop spans 19 amino acids. The germline V gene encodes CDR1 MGHRA and CDR2 YSYEKL. CDR3 sequence reads: CASSPRVGGGVSGANVLTF. The DNA of the CDR3 is TGCGCCAGCAGCCCTCGGGTTGGCGGAGGCGTCTCTGGGGCCAACGTCCTGACTTTC.

Concerning this clone itself: At the DNA level, this CDR3 is encoded by other sequences in the same sample as well. The V call is TRBV29-1, the J call TRBJ1-4; D gene unclear. The V end was cut by 5 bases, the J end by 0 bases, with 7 bases between. Germline CDR1 is SQVTM and CDR2 is ANQGSEA. The CDR3 has 13 amino acids. CDR3 nucleotide sequence: TGCAGCGTTCAGCGATCAACTAATGAAAAACTGTTTTTT. Translating it yields CSVQRSTNEKLFF.

The chain is built from TRBV18 and TRBJ2-1, with D possibly matching TRBD2 (6 bases). The CDR3 runs 13 residues. Germline values: CDR1 KGHSH, CDR2 LQKENI. Trimming removed 6 bases from V and 6 bases from J, with 12 bases in between. The CDR3 is CASSPGVFNEQFF. CDR3 nucleotide sequence: TGTGCCAGCTCCCCGGGAGTTTTCAATGAGCAGTTCTTC.

This chain uses TRBV7-2 with TRBJ1-5, with a weak D call TRBD1 (6 bases). V was cut by 5 bases and J by 7 bases, with 18 bases left in between. CDR3 length equals 15 residues. Looked up from germline, CDR1 is SGHTA and CDR2 is FQGNSA. The CDR3 region has the DNA TGTGCCAGCAGCCTAGAAGGGGGTATGGGCCAGCCCCAGCATTTT. Translating it yields CASSLEGGMGQPQHF.

V usage is TRBV19 and J usage is TRBJ1-1; D not certain. The CDR3 contains 13 residues. Trimming left V 7 bases short and J 1 base short, with 10 bases between. Germline V gene lookup returns CDR1 LNHDA and CDR2 SQIVND (reference sequence). CDR3 amino acids: CASNWRGNTEAFF. CDR3 nucleotides: TGTGCCAGTAACTGGCGGGGGAACACTGAAGCTTTCTTT.

In its sample, this clone was seen once. The chain recombines TRBV7-2 with TRBJ2-1; TRBD1 agrees at 7 bases. With V trimmed by 4 bases and J by 0 bases, 3 bases remained unmatched. Germline V gives CDR1 SGHTA, CDR2 FQGNSA. CDR3 size: 15 residues. CDR3 protein: CASSSQGSSYNEQFF. Written as DNA, the CDR3 is TGTGCCAGCAGCTCACAGGGGAGCTCCTACAATGAGCAGTTCTTC.

This clone was counted a few times. This sequence joins TRBV4-1 and TRBJ2-3; the D is unclear. CDR1 MGHRA and CDR2 YSYEKL come from the germline V gene. The ends were cut back, 2 bases at V and 1 base at J, with 7 bases in the middle. The CDR3 contains 14 residues. CDR3 coding DNA: TGCGCCAGCAGCCAACTGACTGGCACAGATACGCAGTATTTT. Translation: CASSQLTGTDTQYF.

The chain recombines TRBV19 with TRBJ1-1; 7 bases are shared with TRBD1. The germline CDR1 and CDR2 sequences are LNHDA and SQIVND (reference sequence). V lost 5 bases, J lost 1 base, and 13 bases stayed unmatched. This CDR3 has 17 residues. CDR3 amino acids: CASSSNRGFRANTEAFF. CDR3 bases: TGTGCCAGTAGTTCGAACAGGGGCTTCAGGGCGAACACTGAAGCTTTCTTT.

The J gene is TRBJ1-4, the V gene TRBV28, with 8 positions matching TRBD1. CDR1 and CDR2 (germline): MDHEN, SYDVKM. The V and J ends lost 4 bases and 7 bases, in that order; junction bases with no gene match: 5. The CDR3 has 14 amino acids. The CDR3 is CASSSGGEGEKLFF. The CDR3 nucleotides are TGTGCCAGCAGTTCAGGGGGCGAAGGTGAAAAACTGTTTTTT.

This clone was picked up a small number of times. The chain joins TRBV6-2 or TRBV6-3 to TRBJ1-1, with 8 positions matching TRBD1. Germline trimming cut 5 bases from V and 4 bases from J; bases unmatched to any gene: 9. The CDR3 totals 15 residues. Germline CDR1 MNHEY, CDR2 SVGEGT. CDR3 in DNA: TGTGCCAGCAGTCGGACCGGACAGGGCTTCACTGAAGCTTTCTTT. Translation gives CASSRTGQGFTEAFF.

The sample holds a few counts of this clone. The V call is TRBV25-1, the J call TRBJ1-4; weak D call: TRBD1 (6 bases). Deletions cut 1 base from V and 2 bases from J, with 14 bases between. The CDR3 runs 17 residues. Germline assignment: CDR1 MGHDK and CDR2 SYGVNS. CDR3 in amino acids: CASSEWGRGATNEKLFF. The DNA for the CDR3 is TGTGCCAGCAGTGAATGGGGCAGGGGTGCGACTAATGAAAAACTGTTTTTT.

The V gene is TRBV3-1 (or the pseudogene TRBV3-2), the J gene TRBJ2-5; TRBD1 aligns across 7 bases. The ends lost 3 bases at V and 5 bases at J; junction bases unmatched: 9. The CDR3 has 15 amino acids. Germline V lookup: CDR1 LGHDT, CDR2 YNNKEL (reference sequence). The CDR3 region is CASSQGHRGWETQYF. CDR3 in DNA: TGTGCCAGCAGCCAGGGTCACAGGGGATGGGAGACCCAGTACTTC.

The chain carries TRBV4-1 and TRBJ1-1; no firm D call. CDR3 length: 15 residues. The germline V and J ends were trimmed by 1 base and 3 bases, with 12 bases remaining between them. Germline V gene sequence: CDR1 MGHRA, CDR2 YSYEKL. The CDR3, as DNA: TGCGCCAGCAGCCAAGGGGAAGGGAGGGACACTGAAGCTTTCTTT. Translation gives CASSQGEGRDTEAFF.

V gene TRBV2 combines with J gene TRBJ2-7, with D possibly TRBD1 on 6 matching bases. V lost 1 base and J 0 bases, leaving 10 bases between the germline ends. CDR3 length equals 15 residues. Germline V gene lookup returns CDR1 SNHLY and CDR2 FYNNEI. This CDR3 reads CASSEGPGDSYEQYV. In nucleotides, the CDR3 is TGTGCCAGCAGTGAAGGACCAGGGGACTCCTACGAGCAGTACGTC.

The chain links TRBV11-1 to TRBJ2-5; the match to TRBD1 covers 10 bases. This CDR3 contains 19 residues. V was clipped by 0 bases and J by 7 bases; unmatched bases: 17. The germline V gene encodes CDR1 SGHAT and CDR2 FQDESV (reference sequence). DNA for the CDR3: TGTGCCAGCAGCTTAGCGGGGTCCGGGACAGGGGATGGATTATGGACCCAGTACTTC. This gives the protein CASSLAGSGTGDGLWTQYF.

This clone was recorded once. The J gene is TRBJ1-2, the V gene TRBV28; 7 bases are a match to TRBD1. J gave up 8 bases and V 5 bases, and 14 bases lay outside the gene matches. The CDR3 loop spans 15 amino acids. The germline gives CDR1 MDHEN, CDR2 SYDVKM. CDR3 in DNA: TGTGCCAGCAGTCTAGCCGACAGGGAGTTAATCGGCTACACCTTC. This encodes CASSLADRELIGYTF.

CDR3 sequence: CASSEGDRGHEQYV. The CDR3, as DNA: TGTGCCAGCAGTGAGGGGGACAGGGGTCACGAGCAGTACGTC. The chain recombines TRBV2 with TRBJ2-7; 10 nucleotides match TRBD1. Germline-derived CDR1 and CDR2 are SNHLY and FYNNEI. The CDR3 loop spans 14 amino acids. The V and J ends lost 3 bases and 5 bases, in that order; junction bases with no gene match: 4.

The chain joins TRBV10-1 to TRBJ2-3, with a tentative D call TRBD1 (6 bases). CDR3 size: 13 residues. The germline V gene encodes CDR1 WNHNN and CDR2 SYGVQD (reference sequence). Trimming took off 0 bases at V and 6 bases at J, with 7 bases between the two ends. CDR3 loop: CASSESDSDTQYF. CDR3 DNA sequence: TGCGCCAGCAGTGAGTCGGACAGCGATACGCAGTATTTT.